This passage covers 27 T cell receptor beta chains from one sample sequenced in a study of blood T cells in healthy people across ages. Primers used in a second PCR of about 6 to 11 cycles were a sample-barcoded 5' primer and a J-beta primer mix. TCRdb passed the 5' RACE reads through MiXCR, listing each CDR3 protein once. This sample carries fewer than 750,000 distinct CDR3 sequences, around 48% of them seen once, and the ten largest clones take just under 25%. The source material was blood. The receptors originated from an elderly man in good health.

This clonotype has just a few counts. The chain carries TRBV3-1 and TRBJ2-5; 8 bases match TRBD1. This CDR3 region has 18 residues. The germline V gene encodes CDR1 LGHDT and CDR2 YNNKEL (reference sequence). With 1 base clipped from V and 2 bases from J, the junction kept 12 bases outside the gene matches. CDR3 in DNA: TGTGCCAGCAGCCAAGGACCGATTGGCAGGGGGCGTCAAGAGACCCAGTACTTC. Residues: CASSQGPIGRGRQETQYF.

The CDR3 loop reads CSASRGASYNEQFF. The CDR3 DNA reads TGCAGTGCTAGTCGTGGGGCGAGTTACAATGAGCAGTTCTTC. The chain couples TRBV20-1 to TRBJ2-1; possible D gene TRBD1, 5 bases. Germline loops: CDR1 DFQATT, CDR2 SNEGSKA (reference sequence). V dropped 3 bases and J dropped 4 bases, with 13 bases sitting between them. The CDR3 covers 14 residues.

The rearrangement links TRBV7-9 to TRBJ1-1; unclear D gene. The CDR3 is 13 residues long. V lost 5 bases to trimming and J lost 2 bases, with 9 bases between them. Germline V gives CDR1 SEHNR, CDR2 FQNEAQ (reference sequence). CDR3 region: CASSPPANTEAFF. CDR3 DNA: TGTGCCAGCAGCCCCCCGGCCAACACTGAAGCTTTCTTT.

Turning to this clonotype: An end of the junction does not agree with germline; a read error may underlie this. The chain is built from TRBV20-1 and TRBJ2-2; tentative D call: TRBD2 (5 bases). This CDR3 region has 13 residues. Germline CDR1 is DFQATT and CDR2 is SNEGSKA (reference sequence). CDR3 loop: CGASHRPTGELFF. The CDR3 region has the DNA TGCGGTGCTAGCCACAGACCCACCGGGGAGCTGTTTTTT.

This clonotype was recorded a few times. This chain uses TRBV29-1 with TRBJ1-1; TRBD1 matches 7 bases. The V and J ends lost 4 bases and 3 bases, in that order; junction bases with no gene match: 5. CDR1 SQVTM and CDR2 ANQGSEA come from the germline V gene. The CDR3 is 13 amino acids. The CDR3 sequence: CSVARTGDTEAFF. CDR3 DNA sequence: TGCAGCGTTGCGAGGACAGGAGACACTGAAGCTTTCTTT.

The table lists this clonotype with a few counts. The chain uses TRBV6-1 and TRBJ2-1, with D tentatively TRBD1 or TRBD2 (5 bases each). V was clipped by 0 bases and J by 4 bases, with 10 bases between them. CDR3 size: 15 residues. Germline assignment: CDR1 MNHNS and CDR2 SASEGT. The CDR3 loop reads CASSEAGTEYNEQFF. The CDR3 nucleotides read TGTGCCAGCAGTGAAGCGGGGACGGAGTACAATGAGCAGTTCTTC.

On this clonotype itself: The junction does not match germline at one end; this may be a read error. The chain employs TRBV7-7 and TRBJ1-4; TRBD1 matches at 8 bases. Germline-derived CDR1 and CDR2 are SSHAT and FNYEAQ (reference sequence). This CDR3 comprises 17 residues. In nucleotides, the CDR3 is TGTGCTAGCAGCTTAGAGCGCAAGACAGGGGCTAATGAAAAACTGTTTTTT. Translation: CASSLERKTGANEKLFF. Based on the CDR3 plus reference TRBV7-7 and TRBJ1-4, the full variable domain is GAGVSQSPRYKVTKRGQDVTLRCDPISSHATLYWYQQALGQGPEFLTYFNYEAQPDKSGLPSDRFSAERPEGSISTLTIQRTEQRDSAMYRCASSLERKTGANEKLFFGSGTQLSVL.

The gene calls are TRBV6-2 or TRBV6-3 and TRBJ1-1, with TRBD1 matching over 9 bases. V lost 6 bases, J lost 8 bases, and 10 bases stayed unmatched. CDR1 and CDR2 (germline): MNHEY, SVGEGT. CDR3 length: 14 residues. Written as DNA, the CDR3 is TGTGCCAGCAGCCACCCGGACAGGGGCCACGAAGCTTTCTTT. Encoded protein: CASSHPDRGHEAFF.

J is TRBJ1-2 and V is TRBV4-3, with a tentative D call TRBD1 (5 bases). The CDR3 sequence is 12 residues long. Trimming removed 1 base at V and 6 bases at J, with 6 bases between. Germline V CDR1 and CDR2: LGHNA, YSLEER. The CDR3 nucleotides read TGCGCCAGCAGCCAAGGGGGGAATGGCTACACCTTC. Amino acid sequence: CASSQGGNGYTF.

This clonotype was seen only a few times. This chain joins TRBV7-2 and TRBJ2-1; 7 positions match TRBD1. This CDR3 contains 17 residues. J gave up 8 bases and V 5 bases, and 18 bases lay outside the gene matches. Germline CDR1 and CDR2: SGHTA and FQGNSA. The CDR3 sequence: CASSHFFRTGALDEQFF. The DNA for the CDR3 is TGTGCCAGCAGCCACTTTTTTCGGACAGGAGCCCTCGATGAGCAGTTCTTC.

This clonotype was seen more than once but under ten times. The chain has TRBV12-3 or TRBV12-4 and TRBJ1-6; 8 bases fit TRBD1. The V segment lost 6 bases and the J segment 4 bases; nucleotides outside the gene matches: 8. The CDR3 length is 16 residues. The CDR3 sequence is CASRVDRDQYNSPLHF. CDR3 nucleotides: TGTGCCAGCAGAGTGGACAGGGATCAATATAATTCACCCCTCCACTTT.

The chain combines TRBV5-1 with TRBJ2-7; 7 nucleotides align to TRBD1. The CDR3 contains 14 residues. In germline, CDR1 is SGHRS, CDR2 YFSETQ. The junction had 8 bases not matched to a gene; V was cut back by 3 bases and J by 5 bases. The chain's CDR3 is CASSSGQEAHEQYF. CDR3 DNA sequence: TGCGCCAGCAGCTCCGGACAGGAAGCCCACGAGCAGTACTTC.

In its sample, this clonotype was seen a few times. The V gene is TRBV11-2, the J gene TRBJ2-3, with 13 positions matching TRBD2. Germline CDR1 and CDR2: SGHAT and FQNNGV. V was pared by 4 bases and J by 2 bases, with 18 bases of the junction left unmatched. This CDR3 comprises 21 residues. The CDR3 region has the DNA TGTGCCAGCAGCTCGCCCACCACACTAGCGGGAGGGCGTATTGACACAGATACGCAGTATTTT. Its protein is CASSSPTTLAGGRIDTDTQYF.

The chain combines TRBV3-1 with TRBJ2-2, with a tentative D call TRBD2 (5 bases). The germline V and J ends were trimmed by 7 bases and 5 bases, with 11 bases remaining between them. The CDR3 contains 13 residues. Per germline, CDR1 LGHDT and CDR2 YNNKEL (reference sequence). The CDR3 loop reads CASKAPGTGELFF. The DNA for the CDR3 is TGTGCCAGCAAGGCCCCGGGGACCGGGGAGCTGTTTTTT.

This clonotype was observed a few times. The genes are TRBV7-9 and TRBJ2-1; D is perhaps TRBD2 (5 bases). The germline V gene has CDR1 SEHNR and CDR2 FQNEAQ (reference sequence). Between the trimmed V and J ends, which lost 5 bases and 2 bases, there was a span of 16 bases. There are 16 residues in the CDR3. The CDR3: CASSGSDTAPYNEQFF. CDR3 coding DNA: TGTGCCAGCAGCGGTAGCGATACGGCTCCCTACAATGAGCAGTTCTTC.

The chain links TRBV6-2 or TRBV6-3 to TRBJ2-5, with 11 bases matching TRBD2. J lost 0 bases, V lost 7 bases, and 10 bases had no gene match. The length of the CDR3 is 17 residues. Germline V lookup: CDR1 MNHEY, CDR2 SVGEGT. The CDR3 DNA follows: TGTGCCAGCATCGAACTAGCGGGGGCCGGGTACCAAGAGACCCAGTACTTC. Translated, it gives CASIELAGAGYQETQYF.

This clonotype was found a few times. The V gene is TRBV9, the J gene TRBJ2-5; D may match TRBD1 or TRBD2 (6 bases each). CDR3 length: 16 amino acids. Trimming stripped 0 bases from V and 1 base from J, with 13 bases between. The germline V gene has CDR1 SGDLS and CDR2 YYNGEE. The CDR3 DNA reads as TGTGCCAGCAGCGTAGGGGTAGGGGGGACCCAAGAGACCCAGTACTTC. It codes for CASSVGVGGTQETQYF.

The rearrangement links TRBV20-1 to TRBJ2-3; weak D call: TRBD1 (6 bases). There are 14 residues in the CDR3. V shed 7 bases and J shed 6 bases, with 20 bases lying between them. Germline CDR1 and CDR2: DFQATT and SNEGSKA (reference sequence). The CDR3, as DNA: TGCAGTGTTGCAATCAACAGGGCTGCCGATACGCAGTATTTT. Protein sequence: CSVAINRAADTQYF.

The chain joins TRBV29-1 to TRBJ1-2, with TRBD1 identical over 9 bases. The V segment lost 6 bases and the J segment 4 bases; nucleotides outside the gene matches: 6. CDR3 length equals 13 residues. Germline V CDR1 and CDR2: SQVTM, ANQGSEA. CDR3 sequence: CSVAATGGYGYTF. CDR3 DNA sequence: TGCAGCGTCGCCGCGACAGGGGGCTATGGCTACACCTTC.

CDR3 coding DNA: TGCAGTGCAGCCCCGGGACAGGGGGGAGAGACCCAGTACTTC. Its protein is CSAAPGQGGETQYF. The chain joins TRBV20-1 to TRBJ2-5; 11 nucleotides align to TRBD1. The CDR3 runs to 14 residues. Germline trimming cut 6 bases from V and 4 bases from J; bases unmatched to any gene: 7. CDR1 DFQATT and CDR2 SNEGSKA come from the germline V gene (reference sequence).

This clonotype was found a few times. The rearrangement links TRBV2 to TRBJ2-7, with no clear D. V lost 2 bases to trimming and J lost 3 bases, with 2 bases between them. Germline V gene sequence: CDR1 SNHLY, CDR2 FYNNEI. The CDR3 totals 11 residues. CDR3 coding DNA: TGTGCCAGCAGTGAATACTACGAGCAGTACTTC. Translation: CASSEYYEQYF.

The rearrangement joins TRBV21-1 to TRBJ2-7; the tabulated D call, TRBD1, remains unverified against the DNA. TRBV21-1 is listed as a pseudogene. The CDR3 is 15 amino acids. The DNA of the CDR3 is TGTGCCAGCAGCCACCCCTCGCCCACACTCTGGGAGCAGTACTTC. Amino acids: CASSHPSPTLWEQYF.

The chain links TRBV7-9 to TRBJ2-3; D uncertain. Between the trimmed V and J ends, which lost 5 bases and 5 bases, there was a span of 14 bases. The CDR3 consists of 14 residues. CDR1 is SEHNR, CDR2 FQNEAQ, per germline (reference sequence). The CDR3 bases are TGTGCCAGCAGCCCCACCTTGGCCCTAGATACGCAGTATTTT. Encoded protein: CASSPTLALDTQYF.

This clonotype occurred a few times. The V call is TRBV7-2, the J call TRBJ2-7; D is possibly TRBD1 (6 bases). CDR1 is SGHTA and CDR2 is FQGNSA in the germline V gene. With 1 base removed from V and 0 bases from J, the gap between germline ends came to 10 bases. This CDR3 has 15 amino acids. The DNA of the CDR3 is TGTGCCAGCAGCTTAGAATGGGGGCTCTCCTACGAGCAGTACTTC. This encodes CASSLEWGLSYEQYF. Looking up the rest from reference TRBV7-2 and TRBJ2-7 gives the full variable domain: GAGVSQSPSNKVTEKGKDVELRCDPISGHTALYWYRQSLGQGLEFLIYFQGNSAPDKSGLPSDRFSAERTGGSVSTLTIQRTQQEDSAVYLCASSLEWGLSYEQYFGPGTRLTVT.

The rearrangement uses TRBV5-1 and TRBJ2-1; 11 nucleotides line up with TRBD2. In germline, CDR1 is SGHRS, CDR2 YFSETQ. The CDR3 loop spans 16 amino acids. V was clipped by 4 bases and J by 8 bases; unmatched bases: 11. The CDR3 here is CASSPEGSGGGDEQFF. The CDR3, as DNA: TGCGCCAGCAGCCCGGAGGGTAGCGGGGGGGGAGATGAGCAGTTCTTC.

This clonotype occurred a few times. V gene TRBV7-2 combines with J gene TRBJ2-4; TRBD1 aligns across 7 bases. Matching the DNA end better, TRBJ2-5 makes the J call doubtful. The germline gives CDR1 SGHTA, CDR2 FQGNSA. The CDR3 contains 15 residues. This CDR3 reads CASSTGQQSWETQYF. The CDR3 region has the DNA TGTGCCAGCAGCACGGGACAGCAGTCTTGGGAGACCCAGTACTTC.

This chain connects TRBV29-1 to TRBJ1-5; D remains ambiguous. V was pared by 3 bases and J by 6 bases, with 12 bases between. The germline gives CDR1 SQVTM, CDR2 ANQGSEA. CDR3 length equals 13 residues. Here the CDR3 reads CSVDEGRAQPQHF. CDR3 sequence (DNA): TGCAGCGTTGATGAGGGTAGGGCTCAGCCCCAGCATTTT.